A selection of T cell receptor beta chains follows, all from one sample in a study of shared clonotypes between healthy human individuals. Measured with immunoSEQ multiplex PCR; TCRdb has only the in-frame clones, and not every one. The sample records some 2 million clones, approximately 94% being singletons. The sequenced sample consisted of naive CD8+ T cells sorted from blood. These receptors were taken from a man aged 18 to 29 in good health. Each CDR3 is given with its conserved first and last residue. A D gene is named only where the DNA matches it firmly.

cdr3_nt: TGTGCCAGCAGAGACCTCATCGGGGGCGCGTCTGAAGCTTTCTTT
cdr3_aa: CASRDLIGGASEAFF
j_call: TRBJ1-1
cdr3_length: 15
d_call: -
v_call: TRBV2

cdr3_nt: TGCGCCAGCAGTGAGTCCATCGGGTCTAGCACAGATACGCAGTATTTT
cdr3_aa: CASSESIGSSTDTQYF
j_call: TRBJ2-3
cdr3_length: 16
d_call: -
v_call: TRBV10-2

cdr3_nt: TGTGCCAGCAGCGTAGAGGGCTCCTACGAGCAGTACTTC
cdr3_aa: CASSVEGSYEQYF
j_call: TRBJ2-7
cdr3_length: 13
d_call: -
v_call: TRBV9

cdr3_nt: TGCAGTGCAGCGGACACCTACGAGCAGTACTTC
cdr3_aa: CSAADTYEQYF
j_call: TRBJ2-7
cdr3_length: 11
d_call: -
v_call: TRBV20-1

cdr3_nt: TGTGCCAGCAGCTTGGGAGGGGGCTGGGGCAATCAGCCCCAGCATTTT
cdr3_aa: CASSLGGGWGNQPQHF
j_call: TRBJ1-5
cdr3_length: 16
d_call: TRBD1
v_call: TRBV5-6

cdr3_nt: TGTGCCAGCAGAGAGGGACTAGCGGCCGTTTACGAGCAGTACTTC
cdr3_aa: CASREGLAAVYEQYF
j_call: TRBJ2-7
cdr3_length: 15
d_call: TRBD2
v_call: TRBV27

cdr3_nt: TGTGCCAGCAGCGTAGGGGATAGCGGGAGCCAGTACTTC
cdr3_aa: CASSVGDSGSQYF
j_call: TRBJ2-7
cdr3_length: 13
d_call: TRBD2
v_call: TRBV9

cdr3_nt: TGTGCCAGCAGCCTGCTTTCTGGGAGCTATGGCTACACCTTC
cdr3_aa: CASSLLSGSYGYTF
j_call: TRBJ1-2
cdr3_length: 14
d_call: -
v_call: TRBV5-6

cdr3_nt: TGTGCCAGCAGTGGGACTAGCGGGAGCTCCTACGAGCAGTACTTC
cdr3_aa: CASSGTSGSSYEQYF
j_call: TRBJ2-7
cdr3_length: 15
d_call: TRBD2
v_call: TRBV2

cdr3_nt: TGTGCCAGCAGTGATCGGTCAGGTTGGTACAATGAGCAGTTCTTC
cdr3_aa: CASSDRSGWYNEQFF
j_call: TRBJ2-1
cdr3_length: 15
d_call: -
v_call: TRBV2

cdr3_nt: TGTGCCAGTAGTATTGGGGGGAATGGCTACACCTTC
cdr3_aa: CASSIGGNGYTF
j_call: TRBJ1-2
cdr3_length: 12
d_call: -
v_call: TRBV19

cdr3_nt: TGTGCCAGCAGTAACCCAGGGACGTCTTACGAGCAGTACTTC
cdr3_aa: CASSNPGTSYEQYF
j_call: TRBJ2-7
cdr3_length: 14
d_call: -
v_call: TRBV6-1

cdr3_nt: TGTGCCAGTAGCAGCAGCCCGGGGGGTCAGCAGCCCCAGCATTTT
cdr3_aa: CASSSSPGGQQPQHF
j_call: TRBJ1-5
cdr3_length: 15
d_call: -
v_call: TRBV19

cdr3_nt: TGTGCCAGCAGCTCCCCGACAGGGCGAGAGACCCAGTACTTC
cdr3_aa: CASSSPTGRETQYF
j_call: TRBJ2-5
cdr3_length: 14
d_call: TRBD1
v_call: TRBV7-9

cdr3_nt: TGCGCCAGCAGCTTGGCCAAAGGCATACCCCTCCACTTT
cdr3_aa: CASSLAKGIPLHF
j_call: TRBJ1-6
cdr3_length: 13
d_call: -
v_call: TRBV5-1

cdr3_nt: TGTGCCAGCAGCCACGGGACATCCCTACTGGGGAACACTGAAGCTTTCTTT
cdr3_aa: CASSHGTSLLGNTEAFF
j_call: TRBJ1-1
cdr3_length: 17
d_call: -
v_call: TRBV9

cdr3_nt: TGTGCCAGCAGCTGGGGACTAGCGGAACTCAATGAGCAGTTCTTC
cdr3_aa: CASSWGLAELNEQFF
j_call: TRBJ2-1
cdr3_length: 15
d_call: TRBD2
v_call: TRBV5-6